One sample yielded the 3 T cell receptor beta chains listed below, sequenced in a study of CD8 T cells in ankylosing spondylitis (dated by TCRdb to about 2017). The library was built by means of 5' RACE. The instrument was an Illumina HiSeq 2500. TCRdb reran the public reads through fastp at Q25 and MiXCR, keeping productive beta chains. One record per CDR3 amino acid sequence lists the most common genes and DNA. A total of about 300,000 distinct CDR3 sequences appear in this sample, 20% to 25% of them only once. The top ten clonotypes cover 3.5% of the sample. The specimen was blood, either unsorted or a sorted T cell fraction (not recorded which). Receptors were obtained from a female donor with ankylosing spondylitis or in good health (not recorded which).

The table lists this clonotype with many counts. The CDR3, as DNA: TGCAGTGCGTTAAGGGATTCAGACGAGCAGTACTTC. Translating it yields CSALRDSDEQYF. The V call is TRBV20-1, the J call TRBJ2-7; D uncertain. The V end was cut by 6 bases, the J end by 5 bases, with 14 bases between. Germline lookup yields CDR1 DFQATT and CDR2 SNEGSKA (reference sequence). This CDR3 is 12 amino acids long.

The CDR3 region has the DNA TGCGCCAGCAGCTGGGACAGGGGTGGCGATGGCTACACCTTC. Translating gives CASSWDRGGDGYTF. This rearrangement joins TRBV5-1 to TRBJ1-2; TRBD1 agrees at 10 bases. Germline lookup yields CDR1 SGHRS and CDR2 YFSETQ. This CDR3 contains 14 residues. Trimming at V came to 3 bases and at J to 6 bases, leaving 5 bases not matched to a gene. Looking up the rest from reference TRBV5-1 and TRBJ1-2 gives the full variable domain: KAGVTQTPRYLIKTRGQQVTLSCSPISGHRSVSWYQQTPGQGLQFLFEYFSETQRNKGNFPGRFSGRQFSNSRSEMNVSTLELGDSALYLCASSWDRGGDGYTFGSGTRLTVV.

This clonotype was recorded once. V usage is TRBV7-2 and J usage is TRBJ1-2; tentatively, D is TRBD1 (6 bases). The CDR3 has 14 amino acids. CDR1 SGHTA and CDR2 FQGNSA come from the germline V gene. Trimming stripped 4 bases from V and 9 bases from J, with 18 bases between. The CDR3 region has the DNA TGTGCCAGCAGCTCTCGCCCTTCAGGGGAGAGCTACACCTTC. Translated: CASSSRPSGESYTF.